This T cell receptor beta chain was profiled in a study of blood T cell repertoires in COVID-19. The wider study: Both acute and convalescent COVID-19 samples were obtained from the United States, Italy and Spain. Sample material is recorded as cDNA or gDNA derived from T cells, B-cell-depleted T cells, or PBMCs.

Per the germline V gene, CDR1 is MNHEY and CDR2 is SVGEGT. The CDR3 runs to 15 residues. Trimming removed 4 bases from V and 2 bases from J; junction bases left unmatched: 1. Original processing notes: Amplification from reference gene primers served as the basis for estimated nucleated cell counts. The protocol was immunoSEQ multiplex PCR, while the TCRdb copy is restricted to in-frame clones and leaves out a portion. That table is the source of V, J and clone size, and D and trimming were worked out from the DNA. This table has 120,000 or so clones, approximately 87% appearing once. J is TRBJ2-1 and V is TRBV6-2 or TRBV6-3, with 11 bases lining up with TRBD1. This clonotype originated in a man aged 50 or older with acute or convalescent COVID-19. The sample was peripheral blood. The CDR3 sequence is CASSSGQGAYNEQFF. DNA of the CDR3: TGTGCCAGCAGTTCGGGACAGGGGGCCTACAATGAGCAGTTCTTC.